These 22 T cell receptor beta chains share one sample of origin, sequenced in a study of cytomegalovirus exposure and HLA in healthy donors. Some clones are missing from TCRdb's copy, which holds only in-frame ones; the method was immunoSEQ multiplex PCR. The data show approximately 110,000 clones, about 85% seen once. Sequencing used PBMCs. The receptors were gathered from a woman aged 18-29 years in good health and CMV-seropositive.

This clone was recorded only once. CDR3: CASSTRRGLRSYEQYF. CDR3 nucleotide sequence: TGTGCCAGCAGCACTAGACGGGGACTGAGATCCTACGAGCAGTACTTC. This chain joins TRBV28 and TRBJ2-7, with D perhaps TRBD2 (6 bases). Germline V lookup: CDR1 MDHEN, CDR2 SYDVKM. The CDR3 extends over 16 amino acids. Deletions cut 6 bases from V and 1 base from J, with 19 bases between.

The V gene is TRBV12-5, the J gene TRBJ1-1; D might be TRBD1 (5 bases). V dropped 6 bases and J dropped 1 base, with 12 bases sitting between them. The length of the CDR3 is 14 residues. Per germline, CDR1 LGHNT and CDR2 FRNRAP. DNA of the CDR3: TGTGCTAGTGGCCGGGGCGGGGGGAACACTGAAGCTTTCTTT. Translation: CASGRGGGNTEAFF.

The V call is TRBV11-3, the J call TRBJ1-5, with 7 bases identical to TRBD1. Trimming removed 9 bases from V and 4 bases from J; junction bases left unmatched: 9. Germline loops: CDR1 SGHNT, CDR2 YENEEA. The CDR3 consists of 14 residues. In nucleotides, the CDR3 is TGTGCCAGGGGGACAGAGAAAAGGAATCAGCCCCAGCATTTT. This codes for CARGTEKRNQPQHF.

The chain couples TRBV5-5 to TRBJ2-1, with 7 bases aligning to TRBD1. From germline, CDR1 is SGHKS and CDR2 YYEKEE (reference sequence). The CDR3 runs 14 residues. The ends lost 0 bases at V and 7 bases at J; junction bases unmatched: 4. The chain's CDR3 is CASSLEGAGNEQFF. As DNA, the CDR3 is TGTGCCAGCAGCTTGGAGGGGGCTGGTAATGAGCAGTTCTTC.

There are a few counts of this clone. This chain uses TRBV28 with TRBJ2-1, with 12 bases identical to TRBD2. The CDR3 contains 15 residues. From germline, CDR1 is MDHEN and CDR2 SYDVKM. The V gene end was trimmed by 4 bases and the J gene end by 5 bases; junction bases not matched to a gene: 3. This chain's CDR3 is CASSSGLAGHNEQFF. The CDR3 bases are TGTGCCAGCAGTTCAGGACTAGCGGGACACAATGAGCAGTTCTTC.

The chain combines TRBV9 with TRBJ2-2; D is unresolved. The CDR3 covers 15 residues. Trimming pared 4 bases from V and 0 bases from J, leaving 10 bases between. Germline V gives CDR1 SGDLS, CDR2 YYNGEE. The CDR3 region has the DNA TGTGCCAGCAGCCCACGAGATTCGAACACCGGGGAGCTGTTTTTT. Amino acids: CASSPRDSNTGELFF.

The CDR3, as DNA: TGTGCCATCAGGGGGACAGCCGTAAACACTGAAGCTTTCTTT. This encodes CAIRGTAVNTEAFF. The rearrangement joins TRBV10-3 to TRBJ1-1, with 7 bases aligning to TRBD1. V dropped 6 bases and J dropped 2; count of bases not matched to a gene: 6. Germline V CDR1 and CDR2: ENHRY, SYGVKD. The CDR3 loop spans 14 amino acids.

This clone was picked up one time. V usage is TRBV28 and J usage is TRBJ2-1; D uncertain. The CDR3 contains 10 residues. CDR1 and CDR2 from the germline V gene are MDHEN and SYDVKM. The V gene lost 1 base and the J gene lost 13 bases, with 5 bases spanning the gap. The DNA of the CDR3 is TGTGCCAGCAGTTTATCCCCACAGTTCTTC. This encodes CASSLSPQFF.

The chain links TRBV5-6 to TRBJ2-7; 11 bases fit TRBD1. There are 16 residues in the CDR3. CDR1 and CDR2 from the germline V gene are SGHDT and YYEEEE. Trimming took 4 bases from V and 2 from J; bases not matched to a gene: 8. Here the CDR3 DNA reads TGTGCCAGCAGCGCCCTTTCGGGACAGGGGGCCTACGAGCAGTACTTC. Translation gives CASSALSGQGAYEQYF.

This clone showed up just once. The chain has TRBV14 and TRBJ1-1, with 7 nucleotides matching TRBD1. The CDR3 runs to 15 residues. Germline CDR1 and CDR2: SGHDN and FVKESK. V shed 1 base, J shed 7 bases, and the junction held 9 bases outside the gene matches. CDR3 amino acids: CASSQGGPGGSEAFF. For the CDR3, the DNA is TGTGCCAGCAGCCAAGGAGGGCCAGGGGGAAGTGAAGCTTTCTTT.

The rearrangement joins TRBV7-3 to TRBJ2-3, with D possibly being TRBD1 (5 bases). V lost 3 bases, J lost 4 bases, and 11 bases lay in between. Looked up from germline, CDR1 is SGHTA and CDR2 is FQGTGA. There are 14 residues in the CDR3. CDR3 loop: CASSFGRVADTQYF. The CDR3 DNA reads TGTGCCAGCAGCTTCGGCAGGGTAGCAGATACGCAGTATTTT.

This clone was recorded a few times. The chain recombines TRBV7-3 with TRBJ2-6; perhaps TRBD1 as D (6 bases). The CDR3 length is 16 residues. V was shortened by 4 bases and J by 1 base, with 11 bases between the two germline ends. Germline V gives CDR1 SGHTA, CDR2 FQGTGA. The DNA of the CDR3 is TGTGCCAGCAGCTGGAACAGGGCATCTGGGGCCAACGTCCTGACTTTC. This sequence encodes CASSWNRASGANVLTF.

The chain couples TRBV9 to TRBJ2-3; 8 bases match TRBD2. The CDR3 extends over 18 amino acids. The V gene's germline CDR1 is SGDLS and CDR2 YYNGEE. Trimming cost V 0 bases and J 4 bases; bases outside gene matches: 13. The CDR3 region has the DNA TGTGCCAGCAGCGTAGGAAATCGGGGGGGATGGTCGCCAGATACGCAGTATTTT. Translation: CASSVGNRGGWSPDTQYF.

V usage is TRBV18 and J usage is TRBJ2-7; 9 bases are shared with TRBD1. The V segment lost 4 bases and the J segment 0 bases; nucleotides outside the gene matches: 4. From germline, CDR1 is KGHSH and CDR2 LQKENI. The CDR3 spans 15 residues. CDR3 amino acids: CASSLETGGSYEQYF. The CDR3 DNA sequence: TGTGCCAGCTCACTCGAGACAGGGGGCTCCTACGAGCAGTACTTC.

V is TRBV7-3 and J is TRBJ2-5; D is perhaps TRBD1 (6 bases). The V end lost 0 bases, the J end lost 3 bases, and 8 bases lay between the germline ends. Germline V gene data show CDR1 as SGHTA and CDR2 as FQGTGA. The CDR3 has 14 residues. CDR3 sequence: CASSLTGAEETQYF. As DNA, the CDR3 is TGTGCCAGCAGCTTAACGGGGGCAGAAGAGACCCAGTACTTC.

The V gene is TRBV6-5, the J gene TRBJ1-2, with 9 bases matching TRBD1. V dropped 3 bases and J dropped 8; count of bases not matched to a gene: 7. Germline V gene sequence: CDR1 MNHEY, CDR2 SVGAGI. The CDR3 is 14 residues long. The CDR3 nucleotides are TGTGCCAGCAGTTATGACAGGGGGGCCGGAGGCTACACCTTC. It encodes CASSYDRGAGGYTF.

The rearrangement links TRBV5-1 to TRBJ1-1; D is uncertain. V lost 0 bases and J 10 bases, leaving 13 bases between the germline ends. The CDR3 is made up of 13 amino acids. Germline CDR1 SGHRS, CDR2 YFSETQ. CDR3 sequence reads: CASSLERTRGAFF. The CDR3 DNA reads TGCGCCAGCAGCTTGGAACGTACCCGGGGAGCTTTCTTT.

The chain has TRBV7-8 and TRBJ2-5; 8 positions agree with TRBD1. Unmatched junction bases numbered 6, after V lost 4 bases and J lost 5 bases. The CDR3 runs to 14 residues. Germline-derived CDR1 and CDR2 are SGHVS and FQNEAQ. The CDR3 nucleotides are TGTGCCAGCAGCTCGCGGACAGGGCCGGAGACCCAGTACTTC. Protein product: CASSSRTGPETQYF.

The chain employs TRBV2 and TRBJ1-1, with 9 bases fitting TRBD1. With V trimmed by 5 bases and J by 4 bases, 5 bases remained unmatched. The CDR3 is made up of 14 amino acids. CDR1 is SNHLY, CDR2 FYNNEI, per germline. The CDR3 spells CASSSPTGGTEAFF. CDR3 sequence (DNA): TGTGCCAGCAGTTCCCCGACAGGGGGCACTGAAGCTTTCTTT.

This clone was seen only a few times. The J gene is TRBJ1-2, the V gene TRBV2; TRBD1 agrees at 10 bases. Germline assignment: CDR1 SNHLY and CDR2 FYNNEI. The CDR3 is made up of 14 amino acids. J gave up 5 bases and V 4 bases, and 4 bases lay outside the gene matches. The CDR3: CASSATGGHYGYTF. As DNA, the CDR3 is TGTGCCAGCAGTGCGACAGGGGGCCATTATGGCTACACCTTC. Full variable domain (missing parts from reference TRBV2 and TRBJ1-2): EPEVTQTPSHQVTQMGQEVILRCVPISNHLYFYWYRQILGQKVEFLVSFYNNEISEKSEIFDDQFSVERPDGSNFTLKIRSTKLEDSAMYFCASSATGGHYGYTFGSGTRLTVV.

The V and J genes are TRBV29-1 and TRBJ1-2; D gene ambiguous. From germline, CDR1 is SQVTM and CDR2 ANQGSEA. CDR3 size: 12 residues. Trimming removed 3 bases at V and 7 bases at J, with 12 bases between. The DNA for the CDR3 is TGCAGCGTTGAGGGTTTAGCTCTTGGCTACACCTTC. Translation: CSVEGLALGYTF.

This clone turned up a few times. This chain links TRBV28 with TRBJ2-1, with TRBD2 as a possible D gene (6 bases). Germline V gene lookup returns CDR1 MDHEN and CDR2 SYDVKM. This CDR3 is built from 16 residues. V dropped 7 bases and J dropped 7 bases, with 23 bases sitting between them. The CDR3 here is CASTPSGRLLKNEQFF. DNA of the CDR3: TGTGCCAGCACCCCATCTGGGAGGTTGTTAAAGAATGAGCAGTTCTTC.